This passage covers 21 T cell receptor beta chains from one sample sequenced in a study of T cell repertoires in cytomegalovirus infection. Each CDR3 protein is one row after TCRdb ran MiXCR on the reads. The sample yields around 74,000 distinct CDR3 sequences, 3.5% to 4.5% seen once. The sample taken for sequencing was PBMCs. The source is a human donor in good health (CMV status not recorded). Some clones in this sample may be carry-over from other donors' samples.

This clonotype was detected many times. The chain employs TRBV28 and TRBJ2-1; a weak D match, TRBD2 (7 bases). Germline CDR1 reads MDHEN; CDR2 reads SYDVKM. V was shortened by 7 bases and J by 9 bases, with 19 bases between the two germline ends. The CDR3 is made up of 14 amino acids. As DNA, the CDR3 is TGTGCCAGCAAGGGAGGGGGGGCCGTCGGTGAGCAGTTCTTC. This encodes CASKGGGAVGEQFF.

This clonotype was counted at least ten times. The CDR3 sequence is CASSFPLTWQPQHF. The DNA of the CDR3 is TGTGCCAGCAGTTTCCCTCTTACGTGGCAGCCCCAGCATTTT. The chain employs TRBV28 and TRBJ1-5; D uncertain. Germline-derived CDR1 and CDR2 are MDHEN and SYDVKM. This CDR3 has 14 amino acids. Trimming cost V 3 bases and J 7 bases, with 13 bases left between them.

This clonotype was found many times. The CDR3 DNA follows: TGTGCCAGTAGTACGGTGACACCACAACCCCTCTCGCCGAACACTGAAGCTTTCTTT. Translated, it gives CASSTVTPQPLSPNTEAFF. J is TRBJ1-1 and V is TRBV19, with D hard to call. The CDR3 covers 19 residues. Germline V gene lookup returns CDR1 LNHDA and CDR2 SQIVND (reference sequence). V was trimmed by 4 bases and J by 1 base, leaving 25 bases between them.

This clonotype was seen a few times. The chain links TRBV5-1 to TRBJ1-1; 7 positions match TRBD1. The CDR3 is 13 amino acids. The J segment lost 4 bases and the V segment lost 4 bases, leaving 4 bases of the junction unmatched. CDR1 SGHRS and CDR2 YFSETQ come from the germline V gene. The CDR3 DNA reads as TGCGCCAGCAGCGTGAACAGGGGCACTGAAGCTTTCTTT. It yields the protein CASSVNRGTEAFF. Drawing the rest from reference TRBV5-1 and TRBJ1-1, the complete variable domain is KAGVTQTPRYLIKTRGQQVTLSCSPISGHRSVSWYQQTPGQGLQFLFEYFSETQRNKGNFPGRFSGRQFSNSRSEMNVSTLELGDSALYLCASSVNRGTEAFFGQGTRLTVV.

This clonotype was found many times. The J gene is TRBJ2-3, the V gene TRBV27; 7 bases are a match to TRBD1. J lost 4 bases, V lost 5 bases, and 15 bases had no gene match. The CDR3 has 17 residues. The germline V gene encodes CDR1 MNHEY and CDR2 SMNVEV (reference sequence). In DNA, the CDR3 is TGTGCCAGCAGTCCTCGACAGGGAACAGGGTATGCAGATACGCAGTATTTT. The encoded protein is CASSPRQGTGYADTQYF.

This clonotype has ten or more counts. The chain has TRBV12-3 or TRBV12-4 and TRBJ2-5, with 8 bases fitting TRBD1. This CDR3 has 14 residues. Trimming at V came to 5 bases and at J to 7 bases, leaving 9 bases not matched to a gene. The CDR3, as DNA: TGTGCCAGCAGTCGGACAGGGAGAGAGGGGACCCAGTACTTC. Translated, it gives CASSRTGREGTQYF.

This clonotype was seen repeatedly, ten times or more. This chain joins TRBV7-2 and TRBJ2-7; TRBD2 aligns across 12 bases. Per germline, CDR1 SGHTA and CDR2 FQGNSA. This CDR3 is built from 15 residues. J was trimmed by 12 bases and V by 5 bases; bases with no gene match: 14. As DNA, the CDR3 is TGTGCCAGCAGCACCTACGGACTAGCGGGGCCCCCCCCGTACTTC. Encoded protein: CASSTYGLAGPPPYF.

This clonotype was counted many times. The CDR3 sequence is CASSLVRTYGYTF. The CDR3 coding sequence is TGTGCCAGCAGCTTAGTCCGGACCTATGGCTACACCTTC. The chain links TRBV7-2 to TRBJ1-2; no reliable D call. This CDR3 comprises 13 residues. The germline gives CDR1 SGHTA, CDR2 FQGNSA. V shed 1 base and J shed 4 bases, with 7 bases lying between them.

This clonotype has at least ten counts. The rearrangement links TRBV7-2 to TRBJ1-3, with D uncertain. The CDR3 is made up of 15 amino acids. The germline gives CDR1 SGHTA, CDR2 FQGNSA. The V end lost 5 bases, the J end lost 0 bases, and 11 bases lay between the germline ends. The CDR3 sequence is CASSATTFSGNTIYF. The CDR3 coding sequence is TGTGCCAGCAGCGCGACAACTTTCTCTGGAAACACCATATATTTT.

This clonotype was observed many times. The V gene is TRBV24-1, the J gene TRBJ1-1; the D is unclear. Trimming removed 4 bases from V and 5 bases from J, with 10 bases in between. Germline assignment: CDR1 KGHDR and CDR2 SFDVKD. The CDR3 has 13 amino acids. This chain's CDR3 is CATSDPPGTEAFF. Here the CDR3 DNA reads TGTGCCACCAGTGACCCTCCGGGGACTGAAGCTTTCTTT.

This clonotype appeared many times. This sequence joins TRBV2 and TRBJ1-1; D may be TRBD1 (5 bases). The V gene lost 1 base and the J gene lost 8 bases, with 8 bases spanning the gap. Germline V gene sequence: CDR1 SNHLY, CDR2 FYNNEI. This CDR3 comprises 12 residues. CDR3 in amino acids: CASSEEAGEAFF. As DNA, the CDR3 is TGTGCCAGCAGTGAAGAGGCAGGGGAAGCTTTCTTT.

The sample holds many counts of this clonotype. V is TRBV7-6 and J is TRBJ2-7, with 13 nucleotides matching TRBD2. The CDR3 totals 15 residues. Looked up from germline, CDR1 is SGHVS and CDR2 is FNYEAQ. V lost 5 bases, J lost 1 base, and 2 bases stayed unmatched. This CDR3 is CASSEGLAGSYEQYF. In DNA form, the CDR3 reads TGTGCCAGCAGCGAGGGACTAGCGGGGTCCTACGAGCAGTACTTC.

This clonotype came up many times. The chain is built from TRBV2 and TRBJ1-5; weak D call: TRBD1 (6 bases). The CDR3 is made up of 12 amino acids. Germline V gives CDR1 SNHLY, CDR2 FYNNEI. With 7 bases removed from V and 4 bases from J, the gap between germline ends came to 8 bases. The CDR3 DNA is TGTGCCAGCACTAGGGGGAATCAGCCCCAGCATTTT. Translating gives CASTRGNQPQHF.

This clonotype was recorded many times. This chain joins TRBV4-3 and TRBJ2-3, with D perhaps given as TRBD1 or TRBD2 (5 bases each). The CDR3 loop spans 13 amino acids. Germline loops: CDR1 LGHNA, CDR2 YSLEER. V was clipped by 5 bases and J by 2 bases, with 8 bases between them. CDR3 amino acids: CASSIGTTDTQYF. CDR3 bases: TGCGCCAGCAGCATAGGGACCACAGATACGCAGTATTTT.

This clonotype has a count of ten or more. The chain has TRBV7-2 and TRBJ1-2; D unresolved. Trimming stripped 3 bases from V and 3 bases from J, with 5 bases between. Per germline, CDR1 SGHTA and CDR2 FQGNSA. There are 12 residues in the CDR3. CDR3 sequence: CASSLNHYGYTF. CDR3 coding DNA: TGTGCCAGCAGCTTGAACCACTATGGCTACACCTTC. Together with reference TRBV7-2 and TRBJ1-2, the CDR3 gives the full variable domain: GAGVSQSPSNKVTEKGKDVELRCDPISGHTALYWYRQSLGQGLEFLIYFQGNSAPDKSGLPSDRFSAERTGGSVSTLTIQRTQQEDSAVYLCASSLNHYGYTFGSGTRLTVV.

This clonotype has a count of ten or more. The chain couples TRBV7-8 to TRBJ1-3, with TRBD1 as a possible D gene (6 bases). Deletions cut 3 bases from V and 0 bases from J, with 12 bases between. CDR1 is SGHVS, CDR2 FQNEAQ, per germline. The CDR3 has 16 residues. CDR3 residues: CASSFMGANSGNTIYF. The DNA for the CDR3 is TGTGCCAGCAGCTTCATGGGGGCCAACTCTGGAAACACCATATATTTT.

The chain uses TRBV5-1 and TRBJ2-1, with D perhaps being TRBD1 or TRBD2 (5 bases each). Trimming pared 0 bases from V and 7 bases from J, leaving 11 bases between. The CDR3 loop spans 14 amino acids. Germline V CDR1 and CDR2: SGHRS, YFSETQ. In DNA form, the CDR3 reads TGCGCCAGCAGCTTGGATCAGGGCGGGAATGAGCAGTTCTTC. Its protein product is CASSLDQGGNEQFF.

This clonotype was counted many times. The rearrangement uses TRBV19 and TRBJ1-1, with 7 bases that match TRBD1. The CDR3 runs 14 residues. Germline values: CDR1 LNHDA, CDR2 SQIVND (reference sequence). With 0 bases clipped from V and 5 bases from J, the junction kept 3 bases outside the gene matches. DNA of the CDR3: TGTGCCAGTAGTATAGATCGACAGGGTACTGAAGCTTTCTTT. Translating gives CASSIDRQGTEAFF. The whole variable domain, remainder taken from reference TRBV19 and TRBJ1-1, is DGGITQSPKYLFRKEGQNVTLSCEQNLNHDAMYWYRQDPGQGLRLIYYSQIVNDFQKGDIAEGYSVSREKKESFPLTVTSAQKNPTAFYLCASSIDRQGTEAFFGQGTRLTVV.

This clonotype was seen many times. The CDR3 bases are TGCGCCAGCAGCTTGGACGGGGCCCGAGGCGACACTGAAGCTTTCTTT. Its protein product is CASSLDGARGDTEAFF. The chain recombines TRBV5-1 with TRBJ1-1; maybe TRBD1 (5 bases). Per the germline V gene, CDR1 is SGHRS and CDR2 is YFSETQ. The CDR3 loop spans 16 amino acids. Deletions cut 0 bases from V and 3 bases from J, with 15 bases between.

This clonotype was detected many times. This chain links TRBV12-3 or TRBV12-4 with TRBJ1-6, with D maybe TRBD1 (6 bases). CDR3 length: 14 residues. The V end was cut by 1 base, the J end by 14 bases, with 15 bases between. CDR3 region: CASSLGLARGALHF. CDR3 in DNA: TGTGCCAGCAGTTTAGGGTTAGCCAGGGGAGCCCTCCACTTT.

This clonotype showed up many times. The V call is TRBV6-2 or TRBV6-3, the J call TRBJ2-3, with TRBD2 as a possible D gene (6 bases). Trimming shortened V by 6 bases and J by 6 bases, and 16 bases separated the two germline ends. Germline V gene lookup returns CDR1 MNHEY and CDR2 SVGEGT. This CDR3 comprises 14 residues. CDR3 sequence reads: CASSRDWPPDTQYF. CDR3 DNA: TGTGCCAGCAGCCGGGACTGGCCCCCGGATACGCAGTATTTT.